Described below is a single T cell receptor (beta chain) sequence and its context. Its target is not known. The treatment here: approximately nine-day PBMC culture with coronavirus spike peptide pools or control peptides (ViraFEST assay). Scientists ran DNA taken from cultured CD4+ T cells through the Oncomine TCR Beta short-read assay for sequencing. TCRdb re-analysed the PCR reads in MiXCR, keeping a single row per CDR3 protein. This table holds thousands of distinct CDR3 sequences, about 49% found once. Per the germline V gene, CDR1 is SGHTA and CDR2 is FQGNSA. V was shortened by 7 bases and J by 0 bases, with 17 bases between the two germline ends. The CDR3 spans 16 residues. This specimen comes from a study of vaccination and CD4 T cells after COVID-19.

The chain recombines TRBV7-2 with TRBJ2-3, with D possibly being TRBD1 (6 bases). This sequence originates from a human donor who had recovered from COVID-19. The sample consisted of CD4+ T cells from blood, cultured in vitro. CDR3 sequence reads: CASTHSGTPSTDTQYF. Written as DNA, the CDR3 is TGTGCCAGCACCCATTCGGGGACACCTAGCACAGATACGCAGTATTTT.